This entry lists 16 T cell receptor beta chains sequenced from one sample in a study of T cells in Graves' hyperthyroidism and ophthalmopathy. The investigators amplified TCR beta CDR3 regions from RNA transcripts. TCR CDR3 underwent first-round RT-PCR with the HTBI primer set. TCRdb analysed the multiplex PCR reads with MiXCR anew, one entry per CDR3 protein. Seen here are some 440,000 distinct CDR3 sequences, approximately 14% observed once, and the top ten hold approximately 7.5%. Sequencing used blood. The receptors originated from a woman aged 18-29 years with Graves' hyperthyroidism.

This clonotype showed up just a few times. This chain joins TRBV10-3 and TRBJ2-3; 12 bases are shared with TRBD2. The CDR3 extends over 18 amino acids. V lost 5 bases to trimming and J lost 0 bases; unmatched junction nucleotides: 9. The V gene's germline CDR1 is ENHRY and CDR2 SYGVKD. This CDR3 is CAISSGTSGFPSTDTQYF. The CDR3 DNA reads TGTGCCATCAGTTCCGGGACTAGCGGGTTCCCTAGCACAGATACGCAGTATTTT.

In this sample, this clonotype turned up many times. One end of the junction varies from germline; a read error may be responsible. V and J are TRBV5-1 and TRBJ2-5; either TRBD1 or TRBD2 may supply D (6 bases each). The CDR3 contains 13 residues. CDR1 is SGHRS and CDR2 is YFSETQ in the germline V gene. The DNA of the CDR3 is TGTGCCAGCAGCTCGACAGGAGGGGAGACCCAGTACTTC. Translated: CASSSTGGETQYF.

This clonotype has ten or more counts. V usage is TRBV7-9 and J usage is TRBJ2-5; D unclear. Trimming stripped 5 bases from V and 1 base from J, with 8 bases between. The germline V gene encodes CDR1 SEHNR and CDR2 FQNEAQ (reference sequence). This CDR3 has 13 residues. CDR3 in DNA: TGTGCCAGCAGCCTCGTCGGCCAAGAGACCCAGTACTTC. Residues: CASSLVGQETQYF.

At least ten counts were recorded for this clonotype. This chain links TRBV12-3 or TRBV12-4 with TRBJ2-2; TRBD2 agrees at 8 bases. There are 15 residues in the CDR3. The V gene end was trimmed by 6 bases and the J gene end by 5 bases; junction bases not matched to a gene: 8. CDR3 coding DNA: TGTGCCAGCAGCCCTTCGGCTAGCGGGACCGGGGAGCTGTTTTTT. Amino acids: CASSPSASGTGELFF.

The CDR3 region has the DNA TGTGCCACAAAGAGGGACAGGAGCTCTGGAAACACCATATATTTT. This codes for CATKRDRSSGNTIYF. The rearrangement links TRBV2 to TRBJ1-3, with 8 positions matching TRBD1. This CDR3 is built from 15 residues. Trimming removed 10 bases from V and 0 bases from J; junction bases left unmatched: 8. CDR1 SNHLY and CDR2 FYNNEI come from the germline V gene.

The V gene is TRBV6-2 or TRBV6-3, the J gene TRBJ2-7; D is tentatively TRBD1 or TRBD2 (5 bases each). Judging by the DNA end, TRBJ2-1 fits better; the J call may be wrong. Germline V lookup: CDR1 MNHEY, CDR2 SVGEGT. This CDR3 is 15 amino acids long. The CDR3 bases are TGTGCCACTGGGGGAGTAGACAGCCTGTCCTACGAGCAGTTCTTC. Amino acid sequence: CATGGVDSLSYEQFF.

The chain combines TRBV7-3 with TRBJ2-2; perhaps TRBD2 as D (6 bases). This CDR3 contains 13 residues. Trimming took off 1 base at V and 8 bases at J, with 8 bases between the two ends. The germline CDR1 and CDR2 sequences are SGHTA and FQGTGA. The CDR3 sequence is CASSLNREGELFF. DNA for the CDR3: TGTGCCAGCAGCTTAAATCGGGAGGGGGAGCTGTTTTTT.

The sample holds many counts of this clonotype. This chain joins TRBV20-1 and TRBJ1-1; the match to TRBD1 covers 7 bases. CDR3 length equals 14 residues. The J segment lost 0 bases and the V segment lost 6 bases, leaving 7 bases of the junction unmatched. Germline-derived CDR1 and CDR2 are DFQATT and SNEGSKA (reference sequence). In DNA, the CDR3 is TGCAGTGCGGAACGACAGGGCATGAACACTGAAGCTTTCTTT. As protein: CSAERQGMNTEAFF.

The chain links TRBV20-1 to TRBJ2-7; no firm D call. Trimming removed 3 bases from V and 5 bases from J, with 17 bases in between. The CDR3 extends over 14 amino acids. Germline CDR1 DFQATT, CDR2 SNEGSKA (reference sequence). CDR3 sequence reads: CSASHPLVLDEQYF. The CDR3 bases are TGCAGTGCTAGTCATCCTTTGGTCTTAGACGAGCAGTACTTC.

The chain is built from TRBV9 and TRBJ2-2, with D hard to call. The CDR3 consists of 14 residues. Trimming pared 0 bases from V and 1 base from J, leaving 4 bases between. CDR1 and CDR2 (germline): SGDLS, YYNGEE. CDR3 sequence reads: CASSVVQNTGELFF. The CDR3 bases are TGTGCCAGCAGCGTAGTCCAGAACACCGGGGAGCTGTTTTTT.

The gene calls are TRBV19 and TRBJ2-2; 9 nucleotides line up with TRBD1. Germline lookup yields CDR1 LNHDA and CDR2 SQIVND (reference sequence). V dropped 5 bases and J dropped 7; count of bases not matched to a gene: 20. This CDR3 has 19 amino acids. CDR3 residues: CASSPRDRVYRLEGGELFF. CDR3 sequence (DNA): TGTGCCAGTAGTCCCCGGGACAGGGTTTATCGGTTGGAGGGCGGGGAGCTGTTTTTT.

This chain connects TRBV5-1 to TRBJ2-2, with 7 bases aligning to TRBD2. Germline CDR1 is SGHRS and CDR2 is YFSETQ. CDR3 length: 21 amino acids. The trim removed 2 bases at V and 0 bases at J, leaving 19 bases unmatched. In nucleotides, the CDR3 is TGCGCCAGCAGCTTAGCGGGAATCCCCAGTATTAGCGGCGCGAACACCGGGGAGCTGTTTTTT. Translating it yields CASSLAGIPSISGANTGELFF.

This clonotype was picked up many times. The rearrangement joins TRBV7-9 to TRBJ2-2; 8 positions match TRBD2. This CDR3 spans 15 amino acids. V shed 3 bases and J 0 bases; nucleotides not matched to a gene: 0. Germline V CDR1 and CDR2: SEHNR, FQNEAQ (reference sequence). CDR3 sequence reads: CASSFSGTNTGELFF. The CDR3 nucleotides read TGTGCCAGCAGCTTTAGCGGGACGAACACCGGGGAGCTGTTTTTT. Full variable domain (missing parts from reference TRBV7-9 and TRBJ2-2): DTGVSQNPRHKITKRGQNVTFRCDPISEHNRLYWYRQTLGQGPEFLTYFQNEAQLEKSRLLSDRFSAERPKGSFSTLEIQRTEQGDSAMYLCASSFSGTNTGELFFGEGSRLTVL.

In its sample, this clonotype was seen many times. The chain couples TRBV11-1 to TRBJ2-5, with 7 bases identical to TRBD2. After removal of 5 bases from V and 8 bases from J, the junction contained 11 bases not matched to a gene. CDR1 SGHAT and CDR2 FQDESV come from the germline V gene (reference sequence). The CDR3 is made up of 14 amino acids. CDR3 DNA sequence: TGTGCCAGCAGCCTCCGGGGCGGGAGACGAACCCAGTACTTC. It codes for CASSLRGGRRTQYF.

CDR3 in amino acids: CASRTGVFSGNTIYF. CDR3 nucleotides: TGTGCCAGTAGGACAGGGGTATTCTCTGGAAACACCATATATTTT. The chain recombines TRBV2 with TRBJ1-3; 9 bases are a match to TRBD1. Trimming removed 9 bases from V and 0 bases from J; junction bases left unmatched: 6. Germline V lookup: CDR1 SNHLY, CDR2 FYNNEI. The CDR3 spans 15 residues. The complete variable domain, with remaining parts taken from reference TRBV2 and TRBJ1-3, reads EPEVTQTPSHQVTQMGQEVILRCVPISNHLYFYWYRQILGQKVEFLVSFYNNEISEKSEIFDDQFSVERPDGSNFTLKIRSTKLEDSAMYFCASRTGVFSGNTIYFGEGSWLTVV.

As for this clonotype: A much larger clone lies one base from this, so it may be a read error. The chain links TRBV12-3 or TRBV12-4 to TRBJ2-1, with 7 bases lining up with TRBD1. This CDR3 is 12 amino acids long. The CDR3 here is CACSLPAGGQFF. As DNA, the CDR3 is TGTGCCTGCAGTTTGCCAGCAGGGGGGCAGTTCTTC.